The 27 T cell receptor beta chains below come from one sample, sequenced in a study of cytomegalovirus exposure and HLA in healthy donors. With 60 Vbeta and 13 Jbeta primers, the PCR was carried out. Only in-frame clones appear in the TCRdb table, and some are missing; sequencing was by immunoSEQ multiplex PCR. This sample has under 200,000 clones; 62% occur once, and the top ten carry less than 3%. Sequencing used PBMCs. Receptor source: a man aged 35 to 55 in good health and CMV-seronegative.

V and J are TRBV7-6 and TRBJ1-2; D not resolved. The germline V gene encodes CDR1 SGHVS and CDR2 FNYEAQ. V was pared by 5 bases and J by 4 bases, with 11 bases between. The CDR3 extends over 13 amino acids. The CDR3 bases are TGTGCCAGCAGCCAAATAGAGGGCTATGGCTACACCTTC. This codes for CASSQIEGYGYTF.

This sequence joins TRBV5-4 and TRBJ2-2; TRBD2 is a possible D gene (7 bases). Germline-derived CDR1 and CDR2 are SGHNT and YYREEE (reference sequence). CDR3 length: 16 amino acids. V shed 4 bases and J shed 1 base, with 14 bases lying between them. CDR3 in amino acids: CASSPSGGQNTGELFF. The CDR3 DNA reads as TGTGCCAGCAGCCCGTCCGGGGGGCAGAACACCGGGGAGCTGTTTTTT.

The J gene is TRBJ2-7, the V gene TRBV4-2; 7 positions match TRBD1. Germline V gives CDR1 LGHNA, CDR2 YNFKEQ. Trimming at V came to 0 bases and at J to 1 base, leaving 9 bases not matched to a gene. This CDR3 is 17 amino acids long. The CDR3 DNA reads TGTGCCAGCAGCCAAGAGGGACCGGGACAGAATTCCTACGAGCAGTACTTC. Translating gives CASSQEGPGQNSYEQYF.

The sample holds a few counts of this clone. This chain joins TRBV19 and TRBJ1-1, with a possible D match to TRBD1 (6 bases). This CDR3 comprises 17 residues. Trimming cost V 6 bases and J 1 base, with 21 bases left between them. Germline V gives CDR1 LNHDA, CDR2 SQIVND (reference sequence). The CDR3 is CASSRLNPGQRNTEAFF. The CDR3 nucleotides are TGTGCCAGTAGCCGCCTAAACCCGGGACAAAGGAACACTGAAGCTTTCTTT.

V gene TRBV27 combines with J gene TRBJ2-1; TRBD2 matches 7 bases. CDR3 size: 17 residues. Germline CDR1 MNHEY, CDR2 SMNVEV (reference sequence). Unmatched junction bases numbered 11, after V lost 5 bases and J lost 1 base. CDR3 protein: CASSPRGAGISYNEQFF. CDR3 coding DNA: TGTGCCAGCAGTCCCCGGGGAGCGGGGATATCCTACAATGAGCAGTTCTTC.

This rearrangement joins TRBV6-5 to TRBJ1-1; no definite D call. The CDR3 consists of 15 residues. Germline V gives CDR1 MNHEY, CDR2 SVGAGI. Deletions cut 2 bases from V and 4 bases from J, with 14 bases between. CDR3 DNA: TGTGCCAGCAGTTACGTTGGCGGTACGGCCACTGAAGCTTTCTTT. Translating it yields CASSYVGGTATEAFF.

This clone came up a few times. The chain has TRBV2 and TRBJ2-7; D possibly corresponds to TRBD1 (6 bases). The CDR3 runs 12 residues. With 3 bases removed from V and 5 bases from J, the gap between germline ends came to 8 bases. Germline lookup yields CDR1 SNHLY and CDR2 FYNNEI. The CDR3 DNA reads as TGTGCCAGCAGTGACAGGGGCCACGAGCAGTACTTC. Encoded protein: CASSDRGHEQYF.

The chain uses TRBV6-1 and TRBJ2-1; D is undetermined. The germline CDR1 and CDR2 sequences are MNHNS and SASEGT. Trimming shortened V by 5 bases and J by 11 bases, and 10 bases separated the two germline ends. The CDR3 has 11 residues. The CDR3 bases are TGTGCCAGCAGTTACCAAACAAAGCAGTTCTTC. Translated, it gives CASSYQTKQFF.

Only a few counts were recorded for this clone. CDR3 nucleotide sequence: TGTGCCAGCCGCCGGACAGGGGGGGATGGCTACACCTTC. Translating it yields CASRRTGGDGYTF. This chain connects TRBV7-8 to TRBJ1-2; TRBD1 matches 10 bases. The germline CDR1 and CDR2 sequences are SGHVS and FQNEAQ. V shed 8 bases, J shed 6 bases, and the junction held 6 bases outside the gene matches. This CDR3 region has 13 residues.

The J gene is TRBJ2-2, the V gene TRBV7-7, with D maybe TRBD2 (5 bases). Germline V gives CDR1 SSHAT, CDR2 FNYEAQ (reference sequence). The CDR3 sequence is 15 residues long. For the CDR3, the DNA is TGTGCGTTACAGCCTTGGCTAGCCGACACCGGGGAGCTGTTTTTT. Amino acids: CALQPWLADTGELFF.

A word on this clone: A junction end diverges from the germline sequence, so it may reflect a read error. The chain combines TRBV29-1 with TRBJ1-1; no definite D call. The germline V gene encodes CDR1 SQVTM and CDR2 ANQGSEA. CDR3 size: 11 residues. CDR3 DNA: TGCAGCGCTGAACGCGCAGGTGAAGCTTTCTTT. Amino acids: CSAERAGEAFF. The entire variable domain, with the rest obtained from reference TRBV29-1 and TRBJ1-1, is as follows: SAVISQKPSRDICQRGTSLTIQCQVDSQVTMMFWYRQQPGQSLTLIATANQGSEATYESGFVIDKFPISRPNLTFSTLTVSNMSPEDSSIYLCSAERAGEAFFGQGTRLTVV.

The chain couples TRBV23-1 to TRBJ1-4; perhaps TRBD1 as D (5 bases). TRBV23-1 has ORF status, its function being uncertain. This CDR3 has 16 residues. V lost 0 bases to trimming and J lost 8 bases, with 16 bases between them. CDR3 protein: CASSQSRRFSGEKLFF. In DNA, the CDR3 is TGCGCCAGCAGTCAATCCCGCAGGTTCTCAGGGGAAAAACTGTTTTTT.

V usage is TRBV7-8 and J usage is TRBJ2-3; the match to TRBD2 covers 8 bases. J was trimmed by 2 bases and V by 3 bases; bases with no gene match: 4. CDR3 length: 15 amino acids. CDR1 is SGHVS and CDR2 is FQNEAQ in the germline V gene. CDR3 loop: CASSFSGGDTDTQYF. The CDR3 bases are TGTGCCAGCAGCTTTTCCGGGGGGGACACAGATACGCAGTATTTT.

The V call is TRBV7-2, the J call TRBJ2-1; TRBD2 aligns across 7 bases. V lost 2 bases, J lost 8 bases, and 9 bases stayed unmatched. The length of the CDR3 is 15 residues. From germline, CDR1 is SGHTA and CDR2 FQGNSA. The CDR3 sequence is CASSLSGIEEDEQFF. For the CDR3, the DNA is TGTGCCAGCAGCTTAAGCGGGATTGAAGAAGATGAGCAGTTCTTC.

In DNA form, the CDR3 reads TGTGCCAGCAGCACCCGACGGAGCTCCAGATACAATGAGCAGTTCTTC. Protein: CASSTRRSSRYNEQFF. The chain uses TRBV13 and TRBJ2-1; the D is unclear. V lost 5 bases and J lost 4, with 18 bases in between. Germline V gene lookup returns CDR1 PRHDT and CDR2 FYEKMQ (reference sequence). CDR3 size: 16 residues.

In this sample, this clone turned up a few times. The J gene is TRBJ2-5, the V gene TRBV27; TRBD2 aligns across 12 bases. CDR3 length: 16 residues. CDR1 and CDR2 from the germline V gene are MNHEY and SMNVEV (reference sequence). Trimming took 5 bases from V and 4 from J; bases not matched to a gene: 8. The DNA of the CDR3 is TGTGCCAGCAGTATCTGGCTAGCGGGGGGGCCAGAGACCCAGTACTTC. Amino acid sequence: CASSIWLAGGPETQYF.

Concerning this clone itself: The junction departs from the called germline gene at one end, perhaps through a read error. The chain has TRBV7-2 and TRBJ2-7, with D uncertain. The germline gives CDR1 SGHTA, CDR2 FQGNSA. CDR3 length: 15 residues. This chain's CDR3 is CASSTPSRLSSEQYF. In nucleotides, the CDR3 is TGTGCCAGCAGCACACCCAGCAGGCTCTCCTCCGAGCAGTACTTC. Based on the CDR3 plus reference TRBV7-2 and TRBJ2-7, the full variable domain is GAGVSQSPSNKVTEKGKDVELRCDPISGHTALYWYRQSLGQGLEFLIYFQGNSAPDKSGLPSDRFSAERTGGSVSTLTIQRTQQEDSAVYLCASSTPSRLSSEQYFGPGTRLTVT.

The count of this clone is one. V and J are TRBV6-6 and TRBJ1-2; 8 positions agree with TRBD1. Germline CDR1 and CDR2: MNHNY and SVGAGI (reference sequence). With 4 bases clipped from V and 6 bases from J, the junction kept 7 bases outside the gene matches. This CDR3 comprises 14 residues. This chain's CDR3 is CASSSGQGGDGYTF. The CDR3 DNA is TGTGCCAGCAGTTCCGGACAGGGCGGGGATGGCTACACCTTC.

The rearrangement joins TRBV18 to TRBJ2-7; D might be TRBD2 (6 bases). The CDR3 is made up of 16 amino acids. Germline assignment: CDR1 KGHSH and CDR2 LQKENI. V was clipped by 1 base and J by 1 base, with 14 bases between them. The CDR3 sequence: CASSPLSGGASYEQYF. The CDR3 coding sequence is TGTGCCAGCTCACCACTTTCCGGGGGAGCTTCCTACGAGCAGTACTTC. Variable domain in full (rest from reference TRBV18 and TRBJ2-7): NAGVMQNPRHLVRRRGQEARLRCSPMKGHSHVYWYRQLPEEGLKFMVYLQKENIIDESGMPKERFSAEFPKEGPSILRIQQVVRGDSAAYFCASSPLSGGASYEQYFGPGTRLTVT.

The chain combines TRBV7-7 with TRBJ2-7; D perhaps matches TRBD1 (6 bases). The CDR3 length is 12 residues. Per germline, CDR1 SSHAT and CDR2 FNYEAQ (reference sequence). The chain's CDR3 is CAKGVVTYEQYF. Written as DNA, the CDR3 is TGTGCAAAGGGGGTGGTCACCTACGAGCAGTACTTC.

This clone was detected a few times. The CDR3 sequence is CASSQGRDSYEQYF. The CDR3, as DNA: TGCGCCAGCAGCCAAGGTCGGGACAGCTACGAGCAGTACTTC. The rearrangement joins TRBV4-1 to TRBJ2-7; 7 nucleotides align to TRBD1. V lost 1 base to trimming and J lost 3 bases; unmatched junction nucleotides: 3. From germline, CDR1 is MGHRA and CDR2 YSYEKL. The CDR3 length is 14 residues.

The rearrangement links TRBV2 to TRBJ2-7; no firm D call. From germline, CDR1 is SNHLY and CDR2 FYNNEI. The CDR3 runs 10 residues. V shed 2 bases and J shed 6 bases, with 2 bases lying between them. The CDR3 sequence: CASSELEQYF. The CDR3 DNA reads TGTGCCAGCAGTGAACTCGAGCAGTACTTC.

Here the CDR3 reads CASSEGAGFGNTIYF. The DNA for the CDR3 is TGTGCCAGCAGTGAAGGTGCGGGGTTCGGAAACACCATATATTTT. The gene calls are TRBV6-1 and TRBJ1-3; no definite D call. Germline CDR1 is MNHNS and CDR2 is SASEGT. The CDR3 length is 15 residues. The V and J ends lost 1 base and 4 bases respectively, with 11 bases between them.

The rearrangement links TRBV4-2 to TRBJ2-7; 12 bases are shared with TRBD2. This CDR3 is built from 19 residues. Trimming removed 2 bases from V and 4 bases from J; junction bases left unmatched: 15. Germline loops: CDR1 LGHNA, CDR2 YNFKEQ. The CDR3 DNA sequence: TGTGCCAGCAGCCAACTTGGAGGACTAGCGGGAACTCTGACTTACGAGCAGTACTTC. It encodes CASSQLGGLAGTLTYEQYF.

The CDR3: CASFAGGTGGSGANVLTF. The CDR3 DNA sequence: TGTGCCAGCTTCGCGGGGGGGACCGGAGGCTCTGGGGCCAACGTCCTGACTTTC. V is TRBV18 and J is TRBJ2-6; 9 bases line up with TRBD2. CDR3 size: 18 residues. V was clipped by 7 bases and J by 0 bases; unmatched bases: 10. The V gene's germline CDR1 is KGHSH and CDR2 LQKENI.

Comments on this clone: One end of the junction varies from germline; a read error may be responsible. The chain has TRBV7-8 and TRBJ1-2; TRBD1 matches 7 bases. Germline V CDR1 and CDR2: SGHVS, FQNEAQ. This CDR3 has 15 amino acids. The CDR3 nucleotides are TGTGCCGGCAGCTCGACGACAGGGACGAAGAGTGGCTACACCTTC. This gives the protein CAGSSTTGTKSGYTF.

This clone came up once. The chain joins TRBV7-8 to TRBJ2-7; 9 nucleotides align to TRBD2. With the DNA end fitting TRBJ2-1 better, the J assignment may be wrong. CDR1 SGHVS and CDR2 FQNEAQ come from the germline V gene. The CDR3 is made up of 16 amino acids. CDR3 loop: CASSLGGGGAGNEQFF. In DNA, the CDR3 is TGTGCCAGCAGCTTAGGGGGCGGGGGGGCTGGCAATGAGCAGTTCTTC.